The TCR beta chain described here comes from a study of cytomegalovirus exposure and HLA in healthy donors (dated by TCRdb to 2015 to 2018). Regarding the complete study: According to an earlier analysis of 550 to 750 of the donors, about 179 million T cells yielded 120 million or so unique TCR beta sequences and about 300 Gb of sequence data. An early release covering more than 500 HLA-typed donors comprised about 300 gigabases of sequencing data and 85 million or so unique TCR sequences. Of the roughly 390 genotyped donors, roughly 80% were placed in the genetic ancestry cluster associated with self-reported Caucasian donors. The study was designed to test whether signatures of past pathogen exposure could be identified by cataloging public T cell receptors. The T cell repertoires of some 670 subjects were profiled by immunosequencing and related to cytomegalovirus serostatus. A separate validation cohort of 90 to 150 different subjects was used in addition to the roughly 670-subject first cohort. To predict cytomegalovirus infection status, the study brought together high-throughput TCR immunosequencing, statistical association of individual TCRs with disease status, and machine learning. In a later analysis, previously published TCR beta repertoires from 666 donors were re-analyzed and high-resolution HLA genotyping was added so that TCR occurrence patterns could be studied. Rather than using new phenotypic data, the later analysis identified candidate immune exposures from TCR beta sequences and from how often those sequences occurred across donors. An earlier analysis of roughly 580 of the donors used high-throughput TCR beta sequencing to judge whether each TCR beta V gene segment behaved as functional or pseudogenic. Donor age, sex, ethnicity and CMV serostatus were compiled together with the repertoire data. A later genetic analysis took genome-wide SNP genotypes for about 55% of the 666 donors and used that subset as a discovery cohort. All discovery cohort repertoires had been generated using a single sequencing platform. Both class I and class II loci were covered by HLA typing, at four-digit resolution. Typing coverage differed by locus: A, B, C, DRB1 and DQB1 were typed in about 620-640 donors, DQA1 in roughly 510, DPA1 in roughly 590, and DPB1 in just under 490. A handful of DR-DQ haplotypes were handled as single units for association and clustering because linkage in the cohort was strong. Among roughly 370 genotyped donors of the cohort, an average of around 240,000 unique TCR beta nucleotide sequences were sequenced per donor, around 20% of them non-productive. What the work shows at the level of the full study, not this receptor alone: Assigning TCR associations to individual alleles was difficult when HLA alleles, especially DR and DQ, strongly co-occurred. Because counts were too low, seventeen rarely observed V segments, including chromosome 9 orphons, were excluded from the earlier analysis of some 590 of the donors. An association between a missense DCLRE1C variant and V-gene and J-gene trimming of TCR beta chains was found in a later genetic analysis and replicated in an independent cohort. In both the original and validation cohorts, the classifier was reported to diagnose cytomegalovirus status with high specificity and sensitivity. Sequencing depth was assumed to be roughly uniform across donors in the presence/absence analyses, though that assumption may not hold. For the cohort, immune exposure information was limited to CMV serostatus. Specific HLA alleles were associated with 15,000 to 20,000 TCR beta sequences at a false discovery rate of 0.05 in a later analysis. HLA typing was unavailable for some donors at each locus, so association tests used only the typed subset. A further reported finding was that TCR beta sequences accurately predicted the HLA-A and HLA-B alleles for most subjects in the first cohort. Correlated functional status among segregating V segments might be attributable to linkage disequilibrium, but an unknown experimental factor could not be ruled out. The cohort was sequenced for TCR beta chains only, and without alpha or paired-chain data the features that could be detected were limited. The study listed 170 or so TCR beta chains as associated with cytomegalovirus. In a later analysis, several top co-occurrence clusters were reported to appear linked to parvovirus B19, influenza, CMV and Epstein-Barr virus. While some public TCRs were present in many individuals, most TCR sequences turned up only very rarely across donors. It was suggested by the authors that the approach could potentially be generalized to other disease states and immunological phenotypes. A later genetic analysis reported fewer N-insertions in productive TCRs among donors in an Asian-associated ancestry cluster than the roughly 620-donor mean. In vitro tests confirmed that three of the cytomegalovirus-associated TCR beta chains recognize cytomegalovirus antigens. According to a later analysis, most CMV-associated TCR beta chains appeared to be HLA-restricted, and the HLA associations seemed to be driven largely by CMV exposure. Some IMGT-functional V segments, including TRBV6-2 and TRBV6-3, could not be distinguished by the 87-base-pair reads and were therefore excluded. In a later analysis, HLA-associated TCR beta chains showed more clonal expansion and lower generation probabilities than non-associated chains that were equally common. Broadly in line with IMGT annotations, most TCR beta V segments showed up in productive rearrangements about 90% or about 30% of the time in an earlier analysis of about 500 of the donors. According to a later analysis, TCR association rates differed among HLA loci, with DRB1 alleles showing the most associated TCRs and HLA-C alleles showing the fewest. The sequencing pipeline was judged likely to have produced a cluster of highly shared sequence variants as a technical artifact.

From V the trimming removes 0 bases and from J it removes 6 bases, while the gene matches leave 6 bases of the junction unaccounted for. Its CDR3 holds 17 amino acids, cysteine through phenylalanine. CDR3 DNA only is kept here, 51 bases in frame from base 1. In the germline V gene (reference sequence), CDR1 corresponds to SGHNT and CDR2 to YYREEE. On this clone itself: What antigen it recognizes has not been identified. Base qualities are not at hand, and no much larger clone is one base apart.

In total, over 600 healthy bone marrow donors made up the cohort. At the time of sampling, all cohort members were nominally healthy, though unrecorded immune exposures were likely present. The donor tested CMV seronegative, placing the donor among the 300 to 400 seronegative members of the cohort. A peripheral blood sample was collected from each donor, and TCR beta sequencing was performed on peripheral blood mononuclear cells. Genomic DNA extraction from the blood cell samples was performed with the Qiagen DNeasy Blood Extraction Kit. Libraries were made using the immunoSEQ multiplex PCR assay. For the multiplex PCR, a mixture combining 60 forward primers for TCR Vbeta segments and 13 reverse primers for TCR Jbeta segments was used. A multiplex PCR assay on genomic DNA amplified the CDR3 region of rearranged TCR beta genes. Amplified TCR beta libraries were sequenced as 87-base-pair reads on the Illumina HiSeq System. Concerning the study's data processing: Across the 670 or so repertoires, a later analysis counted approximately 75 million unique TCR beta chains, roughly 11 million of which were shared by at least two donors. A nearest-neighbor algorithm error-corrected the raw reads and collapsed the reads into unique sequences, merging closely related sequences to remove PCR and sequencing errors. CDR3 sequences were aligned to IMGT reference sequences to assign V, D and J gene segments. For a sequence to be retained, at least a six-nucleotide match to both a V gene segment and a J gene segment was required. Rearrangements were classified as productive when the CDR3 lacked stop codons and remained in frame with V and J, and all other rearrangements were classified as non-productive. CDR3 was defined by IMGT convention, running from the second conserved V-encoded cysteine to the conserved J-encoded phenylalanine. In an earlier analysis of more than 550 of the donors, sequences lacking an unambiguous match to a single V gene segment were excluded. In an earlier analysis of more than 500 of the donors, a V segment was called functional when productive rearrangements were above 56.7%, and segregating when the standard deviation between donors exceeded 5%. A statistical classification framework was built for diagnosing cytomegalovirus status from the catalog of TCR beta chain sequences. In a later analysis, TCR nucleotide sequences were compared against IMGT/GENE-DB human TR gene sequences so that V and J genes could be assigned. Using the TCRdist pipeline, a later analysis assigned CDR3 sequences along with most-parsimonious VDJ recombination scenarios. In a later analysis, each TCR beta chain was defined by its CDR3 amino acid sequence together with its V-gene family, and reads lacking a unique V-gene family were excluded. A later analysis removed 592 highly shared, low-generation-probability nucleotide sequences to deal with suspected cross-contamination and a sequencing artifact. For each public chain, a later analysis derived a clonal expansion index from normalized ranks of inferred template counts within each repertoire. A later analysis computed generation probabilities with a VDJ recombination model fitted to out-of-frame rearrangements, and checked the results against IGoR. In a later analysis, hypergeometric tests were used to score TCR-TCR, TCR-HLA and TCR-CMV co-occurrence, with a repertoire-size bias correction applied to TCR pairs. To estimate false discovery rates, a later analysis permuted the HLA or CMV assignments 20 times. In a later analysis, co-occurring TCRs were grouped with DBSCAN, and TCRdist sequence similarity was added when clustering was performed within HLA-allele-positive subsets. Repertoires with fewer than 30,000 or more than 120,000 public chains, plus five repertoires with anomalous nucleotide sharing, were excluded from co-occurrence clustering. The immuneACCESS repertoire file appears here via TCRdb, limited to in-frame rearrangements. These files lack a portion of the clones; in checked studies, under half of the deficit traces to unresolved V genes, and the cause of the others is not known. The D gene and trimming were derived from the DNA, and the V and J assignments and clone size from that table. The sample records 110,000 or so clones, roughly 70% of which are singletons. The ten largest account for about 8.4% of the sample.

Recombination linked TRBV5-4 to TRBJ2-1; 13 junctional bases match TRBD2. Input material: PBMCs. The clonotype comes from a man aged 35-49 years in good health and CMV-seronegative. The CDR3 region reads CASSLAGLAGVGNEQFF. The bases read TGTGCCAGCAGCTTGGCCGGACTAGCGGGGGTCGGCAATGAGCAGTTCTTC.